These 6 T cell receptor beta chains came from one sample sequenced in a study of post-analysis software for immune sequencing data. Study-level points and caveats: Controls had lower frequencies than patients of a few TRBV segments, which included TRBV5-6, TRBV5-1 and TRBV20-1.

For these TCRs, the target antigens are not known. Sequencing libraries made from TCR beta cDNA carried unique molecular identifiers. TCRdb independently ran MiXCR on the PCR reads; one entry per CDR3 protein. This sample has under 200,000 distinct CDR3 sequences, with 29% found just once. The source material was blood. All receptors come from a girl under 18 with multiple sclerosis.

This clonotype was detected only a few times. The CDR3 nucleotides are TGCGCCAGCAGCTTGACTAGCGGGGTTCTTTACAATGAGCAGTTCTTC. Its translation is CASSLTSGVLYNEQFF. The rearrangement links TRBV5-1 to TRBJ2-1; 10 nucleotides match TRBD2. The trim removed 1 base at V and 4 bases at J, leaving 5 bases unmatched. This CDR3 is 16 amino acids long. The germline V gene encodes CDR1 SGHRS and CDR2 YFSETQ.

This clonotype was detected many times. The chain has TRBV15 and TRBJ2-3, with unresolved D. The V gene's germline CDR1 is LNHNV and CDR2 YYDKDF (reference sequence). V shed 3 bases and J shed 5 bases, with 12 bases lying between them. The CDR3 is 14 amino acids. The CDR3 loop reads CATSRWAAQDTQYF. DNA of the CDR3: TGTGCCACCAGCAGGTGGGCAGCACAAGATACGCAGTATTTT.

V is TRBV5-1 and J is TRBJ1-1; 7 positions match TRBD1. The CDR3 runs to 16 residues. V gave up 2 bases and J gave up 0 bases; unmatched junction bases: 7. Germline values: CDR1 SGHRS, CDR2 YFSETQ. The CDR3 region has the DNA TGCGCCAGCAGCTTCGAGACAGGGAGTATGAACACTGAAGCTTTCTTT. It specifies CASSFETGSMNTEAFF.

Turning to this clonotype: Given a much more abundant clone one base away, this may be a read error. This rearrangement joins TRBV5-1 to TRBJ1-2; possibly TRBD1 for D (5 bases). The CDR3 has 14 residues. The germline V gene encodes CDR1 SGHRS and CDR2 YFSETQ. CDR3 nucleotide sequence: TGCGCCGGCAGCTTGGCGGGGCAGGGCTATGGCTACACCTTC. It encodes CAGSLAGQGYGYTF. The variable domain in full, completed from reference TRBV5-1 and TRBJ1-2, reads KAGVTQTPRYLIKTRGQQVTLSCSPISGHRSVSWYQQTPGQGLQFLFEYFSETQRNKGNFPGRFSGRQFSNSRSEMNVSTLELGDSALYLCAGSLAGQGYGYTFGSGTRLTVV.

This chain connects TRBV6-2 or TRBV6-3 to TRBJ1-6; no definite D call. The germline CDR1 and CDR2 sequences are MNHEY and SVGEGT. This CDR3 contains 12 residues. V lost 7 bases and J 7 bases, leaving 8 bases between the germline ends. DNA of the CDR3: TGTGCCAGCACCATAGGGAATTCACCCCTCCACTTT. This codes for CASTIGNSPLHF.

This clonotype showed up many times. In DNA, the CDR3 is TGCAGCGCCTGGGGGCTGGGGTATGGCTACACCTTC. Translated, it gives CSAWGLGYGYTF. The V gene is TRBV29-1, the J gene TRBJ1-2; the D gene is possibly TRBD1 (6 bases). With 7 bases removed from V and 5 bases from J, the gap between germline ends came to 14 bases. Per germline, CDR1 SQVTM and CDR2 ANQGSEA. The CDR3 covers 12 residues.